This T cell receptor (beta chain) is drawn from a study of T-cell memory formation after mild COVID-19 (dated by TCRdb to the early 2020s). Context from the whole study: TCR sequence clusters from the two donors were largely donor specific. In a couple of donors, T-cell clones that expanded and contracted after mild COVID-19 were followed by sequencing TCRalpha and TCRbeta repertoires longitudinally. Two young, previously healthy adult volunteers, one female and one male, were included in the cohort. The study at large found these results: Contracting CD4+ clones turned up mainly in the CM and EM memory subsets, whereas EMRA was where CD8+ clones were enriched. The study included only a couple of mild cases, and larger cohorts that include severe cases with pre-infection samples were judged to be necessary. Some responding clones were found in pre-infection memory, which suggests that pre-existing cross-reactive memory T cells took part in the SARS-CoV-2 response. From day 15 to 85, contracting clones showed balanced CD4/CD8 phenotypes, whereas a second wave of clones that expanded from day 15 to 37 leaned towards CD4+. SARS-CoV-2 specificity of the second-wave clones peaking on day 37 was not confirmed.

Ficoll-Paque density gradient centrifugation was the method used to isolate PBMCs. Reads for this sample came from an Illumina NovaSeq 6000. Using 5'RACE with constant-segment primers, TCRalpha and TCRbeta cDNA libraries were constructed, with sample barcodes and unique molecular identifiers added in the process. Trizol reagent was used to extract RNA from every sample. Library amplification was performed in two PCR steps, and a second sample barcode and Illumina TruSeq adapters were introduced in the second step. The libraries were sequenced on an Illumina NovaSeq using 2 x 150 bp paired-end reads. The paper's data handling went like this. Reads were demultiplexed and collapsed into UMI-guided consensus sequences with migec v1.2.7. With mixcr v2.1.11, UMI consensuses were aligned to TRA and TRB V and J templates and assembled into clonotypes. A clonotype was counted as expanded or contracted only if both edgeR and NoisET called the change significant, with noise models trained on biological replicates. For edgeR calls, the cutoffs were a false discovery rate-adjusted p below 0.01 and a log2 fold-change threshold of 1. As an exploratory analysis of dynamics, PCA with hierarchical clustering was applied to max-normalized trajectories of the 1000 most abundant clonotypes. The CD4 or CD8 phenotype of responding clones was assigned using the separately sequenced CD4+ and CD8+ repertoires. TCRdb itself trimmed the public reads at Q25 with fastp, ran MiXCR and retained productive beta chains. Rows with one shared CDR3 protein collapse into an entry with the most common genes and DNA. In this record, the V and J calls reflect TCRdb's handling and not the investigators' own analysis. The sample includes some 490,000 distinct CDR3 sequences, with about 20% observed a single time. 9% to 15% of the sample comes from the top ten.

For this chain, trimming is 0 bases at the V end and 2 bases at the J end, and the number of junction bases without a gene match is 9. CDR1 SGHDN and CDR2 FVKESK are derived from the germline V gene. The CDR3 goes from the cysteine to the phenylalanine over 17 residues. Just the 51-base CDR3 DNA is kept, in frame starting at base 1. This clonotype turned up a few times. Its target antigen remains unknown. No clone much larger than this one lies a single base away; base qualities are absent. The receptor was derived from an adult woman who had mild COVID-19 (a few samples of this study predate the infection). The sample titles of this study are shuffled in the database, so cell type and time point are left out; the donor was told from shared clones. Material: PBMCs or a T cell subset sorted from them (not recorded which). The V and J genes are TRBV14 and TRBJ2-7, with 8 bases matching TRBD2. The DNA sequence follows: TGTGCCAGCAGCCAAGACCAGCGGCGGGGGGCAACCTACGAGCAGTACTTC. It encodes CASSQDQRRGATYEQYF.